This is a list of T cell receptor beta chains from one sample in a study of blood T cell repertoires in COVID-19. Profiling relied on immunoSEQ multiplex PCR, and the TCRdb table lists in-frame clones only, not all of them. In the table there are around 200,000 clones, 65% to 90% of which are singletons. The specimen sequenced was peripheral blood. The origin of the receptors is a man aged 45-65 years with acute or convalescent COVID-19. CDR3s include the opening cysteine and the closing phenylalanine or tryptophan. The D gene is left open where the match is weak. Part of the rows lack a size; the others show once, few, many or a class for expanded clones.

v_call: TRBV2
j_call: TRBJ1-5
d_call: TRBD1
clone_size: NA
cdr3_nt: TGTGCCAGCAGTGACGACAGGGCCTATCAGCCCCAGCATTTT
cdr3_aa: CASSDDRAYQPQHF

v_call: TRBV3-1/TRBV3-2
j_call: TRBJ2-2
d_call: NA
clone_size: NA
cdr3_nt: TGTGCCAGCAGCCAAGATTTGCGGTCAGCGAAGGACACCGGGGAGCTGTTTTTT
cdr3_aa: CASSQDLRSAKDTGELFF

v_call: TRBV5-1
j_call: TRBJ1-4
d_call: TRBD1
clone_size: few
cdr3_nt: TGCGCCAGCAGCGCGGACAGGGCGGAAAAACTGTTTTTT
cdr3_aa: CASSADRAEKLFF

v_call: TRBV6-5
j_call: TRBJ2-3
d_call: TRBD2
clone_size: NA
cdr3_nt: TGTGCCAGCAGTATTACGACTAGCAGCACAGATACGCAGTATTTT
cdr3_aa: CASSITTSSTDTQYF

v_call: TRBV5-1
j_call: TRBJ2-7
d_call: TRBD2
clone_size: NA
cdr3_nt: TGCGCCAGCAGCTCCACCGGGACTAGCGTCGAGCAGTACTTC
cdr3_aa: CASSSTGTSVEQYF

v_call: TRBV2
j_call: TRBJ2-4
d_call: TRBD1
clone_size: NA
cdr3_nt: TGTGCCAGTGACAGGGGGCGTCTGGCCAAAAACATTCAGTACTTC
cdr3_aa: CASDRGRLAKNIQYF

v_call: TRBV7-2
j_call: TRBJ1-2
d_call: TRBD1
clone_size: NA
cdr3_nt: TGTGCCAGCAGTGAAGGACAGGGGGCCTATGGCTACACCTTC
cdr3_aa: CASSEGQGAYGYTF

v_call: TRBV11-2
j_call: TRBJ2-1
d_call: NA
clone_size: NA
cdr3_nt: TGTGCCAGCAGCTCCGGACTTCACAATGAGCAGTTCTTC
cdr3_aa: CASSSGLHNEQFF

v_call: TRBV5-1
j_call: TRBJ1-3
d_call: TRBD1
clone_size: NA
cdr3_nt: TGCGCCAGCAGCGAGGGACAGAATGAGGACACCATATATTTT
cdr3_aa: CASSEGQNEDTIYF

v_call: TRBV18
j_call: TRBJ2-5
d_call: NA
clone_size: NA
cdr3_nt: TGTGCCAGCTCCGACTGGGGAGAAGAGACCCAGTACTTC
cdr3_aa: CASSDWGEETQYF

v_call: TRBV6-6
j_call: TRBJ1-1
d_call: NA
clone_size: NA
cdr3_nt: TGTGCCAGCAGTTTGACACCAGTACAGGCTGAAGCTTTCTTT
cdr3_aa: CASSLTPVQAEAFF

v_call: TRBV7-9
j_call: TRBJ2-7
d_call: NA
clone_size: NA
cdr3_nt: TGTGCCAGCAGCTTAGCCCCCCTAGGGGGAAACGAGCAGTACTTC
cdr3_aa: CASSLAPLGGNEQYF

v_call: TRBV6-5
j_call: TRBJ1-2
d_call: NA
clone_size: NA
cdr3_nt: TGTGCCAGCAGGGACGGCGGAGGGCAGTCCTACACCTTC
cdr3_aa: CASRDGGGQSYTF

v_call: TRBV6-2/TRBV6-3
j_call: TRBJ1-5
d_call: NA
clone_size: few
cdr3_nt: TGTGCCAGCAGTTACTCGAGCGGGGCACGGGGTCAGCCCCAGCATTTT
cdr3_aa: CASSYSSGARGQPQHF

v_call: TRBV27
j_call: TRBJ2-1
d_call: TRBD2
clone_size: NA
cdr3_nt: TGTGCCAGCAGTTTATCTCACGGACTAGCGGGGTCCTACAATGAGCAGTTCTTC
cdr3_aa: CASSLSHGLAGSYNEQFF

v_call: TRBV5-1
j_call: TRBJ1-2
d_call: NA
clone_size: NA
cdr3_nt: TGCGCCAGCAGCTTGGTGGGTGGGCCTCTCTATGGCTACACCTTC
cdr3_aa: CASSLVGGPLYGYTF

v_call: TRBV12-3/TRBV12-4
j_call: TRBJ2-3
d_call: NA
clone_size: NA
cdr3_nt: TGTGCCAGCAGTCCCCCCTGGCCTCCCGCGCAGTATTTT
cdr3_aa: CASSPPWPPAQYF

v_call: TRBV6-4
j_call: TRBJ2-3
d_call: TRBD2
clone_size: NA
cdr3_nt: TGTGCCAGCAGTGACAGTGGCGGGGGTCACACAGATACGCAGTATTTT
cdr3_aa: CASSDSGGGHTDTQYF

v_call: TRBV7-9
j_call: TRBJ1-2
d_call: NA
clone_size: NA
cdr3_nt: TGTGCCAGCAGCTTAGTTTCCGTTAACTATGGCTACACCTTC
cdr3_aa: CASSLVSVNYGYTF

v_call: TRBV10-2
j_call: TRBJ1-1
d_call: TRBD1
clone_size: NA
cdr3_nt: TGCGCCAGTACATGGACAGGGGGCTCGAACACTGAAGCTTTCTTT
cdr3_aa: CASTWTGGSNTEAFF

v_call: TRBV9
j_call: TRBJ2-3
d_call: NA
clone_size: NA
cdr3_nt: TGTGCCAGCAGCCTAGTGGGGGGTAGCACAGATACGCAGTATTTT
cdr3_aa: CASSLVGGSTDTQYF

v_call: TRBV25-1
j_call: TRBJ1-6
d_call: TRBD1
clone_size: NA
cdr3_nt: TGTGCCAGCAGGGCGTCCGGGACAGCCTATTCACCCCTCCACTTT
cdr3_aa: CASRASGTAYSPLHF

v_call: TRBV5-7
j_call: TRBJ1-3
d_call: TRBD1
clone_size: NA
cdr3_nt: TGTGCCAGCAGCGTTCCGATCCCGGGACAGTTCTCTGGAAACACCATATATTTT
cdr3_aa: CASSVPIPGQFSGNTIYF

v_call: TRBV5-1
j_call: TRBJ1-4
d_call: TRBD1
clone_size: NA
cdr3_nt: TGCGCCAGCAGCTATTTCTCCCCGGGACAGACTAATGAAAAACTGTTTTTT
cdr3_aa: CASSYFSPGQTNEKLFF

v_call: TRBV5-1
j_call: TRBJ2-7
d_call: TRBD1
clone_size: NA
cdr3_nt: TGCGCCAGCAGCTTGGGGGACAGGGGAGGCTACGAGCAGTACTTC
cdr3_aa: CASSLGDRGGYEQYF

v_call: TRBV6-5
j_call: TRBJ1-4
d_call: TRBD1
clone_size: once
cdr3_nt: TGTGCCAGCAGTCGGGACAGGGGAAATGAAAAACTGTTTTTT
cdr3_aa: CASSRDRGNEKLFF

v_call: TRBV6-1
j_call: TRBJ1-5
d_call: NA
clone_size: NA
cdr3_nt: TGTGCCAGCAGTGAATACTTCGACAGTCAAATCAAGTCCCAGCATTTT
cdr3_aa: CASSEYFDSQIKSQHF

v_call: TRBV10-3
j_call: TRBJ1-3
d_call: TRBD1
clone_size: once
cdr3_nt: TGTGCCATACAGGGGACCCACTCTGGAAACACCATATATTTT
cdr3_aa: CAIQGTHSGNTIYF

v_call: TRBV16
j_call: TRBJ1-5
d_call: NA
clone_size: NA
cdr3_nt: TGTGCCAGCAGCCTCCCAGCAGGGCAGCCCCAGCATTTT
cdr3_aa: CASSLPAGQPQHF

v_call: TRBV6-5
j_call: TRBJ1-6
d_call: NA
clone_size: once
cdr3_nt: TGTGCCAGCAGTTACGGACAGCTCAATAATTCACCCCTCCACTTT
cdr3_aa: CASSYGQLNNSPLHF

v_call: TRBV18
j_call: TRBJ2-7
d_call: NA
clone_size: NA
cdr3_nt: TGTGCCAGCTCACCACCCGGGACATCCTTTTTTCAGTACTTC
cdr3_aa: CASSPPGTSFFQYF

v_call: TRBV19
j_call: TRBJ1-1
d_call: NA
clone_size: NA
cdr3_nt: TGTGCCAGTAGCACTCAGGGGAACACTGAAGCTTTCTTT
cdr3_aa: CASSTQGNTEAFF

v_call: TRBV18
j_call: TRBJ1-4
d_call: TRBD1
clone_size: NA
cdr3_nt: TGTGCCAGCTCACCACGGGACAGACCCAATGAAAAACTGTTTTTT
cdr3_aa: CASSPRDRPNEKLFF

v_call: TRBV7-2
j_call: TRBJ1-1
d_call: NA
clone_size: NA
cdr3_nt: TGTGCCAGCAGCCCCCGGGCCTGGAGGGACACTGAAGCTTTCTTT
cdr3_aa: CASSPRAWRDTEAFF

v_call: TRBV14
j_call: TRBJ1-1
d_call: NA
clone_size: NA
cdr3_nt: TGTGCCAGCAGCCCCCGGGGGGGCCTAAACACTGAAGCTTTCTTT
cdr3_aa: CASSPRGGLNTEAFF

v_call: TRBV5-1
j_call: TRBJ2-1
d_call: TRBD2
clone_size: NA
cdr3_nt: TGCGCCAGCAGCTTACTAACTAGCGAGGGCTACAATGAGCAGTTCTTC
cdr3_aa: CASSLLTSEGYNEQFF

v_call: TRBV12-3/TRBV12-4
j_call: TRBJ1-5
d_call: NA
clone_size: NA
cdr3_nt: TGTGCCAGCAGGCGGTCGAATCAGCCCCAGCATTTT
cdr3_aa: CASRRSNQPQHF

v_call: TRBV15
j_call: TRBJ1-4
d_call: NA
clone_size: NA
cdr3_nt: TGTGCCACCAGCAGAGATGGCCAGGGTAGGGAAAAACTGTTTTTT
cdr3_aa: CATSRDGQGREKLFF

v_call: TRBV19
j_call: TRBJ1-1
d_call: NA
clone_size: NA
cdr3_nt: TGTGCCAGTAGTATAGATGGCGACATGAACACTGAAGCTTTCTTT
cdr3_aa: CASSIDGDMNTEAFF

v_call: TRBV27
j_call: TRBJ1-6
d_call: NA
clone_size: NA
cdr3_nt: TGTGCCAGCAGTGCCCGGGGAGACTATAATTCACCCCTCCACTTT
cdr3_aa: CASSARGDYNSPLHF

v_call: TRBV6-5
j_call: TRBJ1-2
d_call: NA
clone_size: NA
cdr3_nt: TGTGCCAGCAGTACAGGGCTTAACTATGGCTACACCTTC
cdr3_aa: CASSTGLNYGYTF

v_call: TRBV6-6
j_call: TRBJ2-1
d_call: TRBD1
clone_size: NA
cdr3_nt: TGTGCCAGCAGTTGGATCGACAGGGGTGGTGAACGGTTCTTC
cdr3_aa: CASSWIDRGGERFF